This T cell receptor beta chain was obtained from a study of cytomegalovirus exposure and HLA in healthy donors. CDR1 and CDR2 from the germline V gene are MDHEN and SYDVKM. The CDR3 totals 19 residues. V was pared by 3 bases and J by 7 bases, with 28 bases between. Assay used: immunoSEQ multiplex PCR; TCRdb lists only in-frame clones, some missing. The table has roughly 330,000 clones, roughly 87% seen once. This sequence was found in a woman in her twenties or thirties in good health and CMV-seropositive. The genes are TRBV28 and TRBJ2-1, with D possibly being TRBD1 or TRBD2 (6 bases each). The sequenced material came from PBMCs. The CDR3 loop reads CASSFSFGLGSLGGNEQFF. For the CDR3, the DNA is TGTGCCAGCAGTTTCAGTTTTGGTTTGGGCTCCTTAGGGGGGAATGAGCAGTTCTTC.